This entry features one T cell receptor (beta chain) sequence. The target antigen is unknown. Profiling relied on immunoSEQ multiplex PCR, and the TCRdb table lists in-frame clones only, not all of them. Of 120,000 or so clones listed, roughly 92% are singletons. The record originates from a study of siplizumab effects on memory and regulatory T cells. Whole-study results and caveats: Naive T cells apparently outstripped memory cells in diversity and seemed major alloresponse contributors. Siplizumab produced a significant reduction in alloreactive sequences that were traceable to unstimulated CD4+ memory cells.

From germline, CDR1 is SGHDT and CDR2 YYEEEE. The CDR3 runs to 12 residues. V was trimmed by 1 base and J by 7 bases, leaving 8 bases between them. This sequence joins TRBV5-6 and TRBJ1-2; a weak D match, TRBD1 (5 bases). The receptor was derived from a human donor in good health. The sequenced sample consisted of CD4+ T cells sorted from blood. CDR3 in amino acids: CASSLRGGGYTF. As DNA, the CDR3 is TGTGCCAGCAGCTTGCGGGGGGGTGGCTACACCTTC.